These 13 T cell receptor beta chains came from one sample sequenced in a study of T cells in Graves' hyperthyroidism and ophthalmopathy (dated by TCRdb to 2018 to 2020). The method behind the library was multiplex PCR. The listed sequencing device is Illumina HiSeq 2000. Amplification of TCR beta CDR3 regions was carried out from RNA transcripts. The TCR CDR3 was subjected to a first round of RT-PCR using the HTBI primer set and the Qiagen OneStep RT-PCR kit. TCRdb reprocessed the public reads (quality trimming at Q25 with fastp, clone calling with MiXCR) and kept in-frame beta chains. Identical CDR3 protein sequences are pooled into one entry, listed with their most common genes and DNA. The table for this sample lists some 200,000 distinct CDR3 sequences; roughly 18% of them were counted only once. The ten top clones hold around 50% of the sample. Specimen: blood. The receptors come from a man in his fifties or sixties with Graves' hyperthyroidism.

This clonotype was seen many times. This chain joins TRBV2 and TRBJ2-1, with D tentatively TRBD1 (6 bases). The germline CDR1 and CDR2 sequences are SNHLY and FYNNEI. Trimming stripped 6 bases from V and 5 bases from J, with 11 bases between. The CDR3 spans 13 residues. CDR3 in amino acids: CASSLDRHNEQFF. For the CDR3, the DNA is TGTGCCAGCAGCCTAGACAGGCACAATGAGCAGTTCTTC.

Regarding this clonotype: Just one base apart from a much larger clone, this may be a read error. V gene TRBV28 combines with J gene TRBJ2-3; weak D call: TRBD2 (6 bases). The CDR3 spans 16 residues. V lost 3 bases and J lost 0, with 13 bases in between. In germline, CDR1 is MDHEN, CDR2 SYDVKM. CDR3 protein: CASSFPGSGSTDTQYF. CDR3 sequence (DNA): TGTGCCAGCAGTTTCCCGGGGAGCGGGAGCACAGATACGCAGTATTTT.

This clonotype has at least ten counts. The chain employs TRBV10-2 and TRBJ2-7, with TRBD2 matching over 8 bases. The CDR3 sequence is 16 residues long. V lost 2 bases and J lost 3; bases outside the gene matches: 9. CDR1 and CDR2 (germline): WSHSY, SAAADI. The CDR3 sequence: CASSEPVRREDYEQYF. CDR3 nucleotide sequence: TGCGCCAGCAGTGAGCCCGTCAGGCGGGAGGACTACGAGCAGTACTTC.

This clonotype has a count of ten or more. V usage is TRBV28 and J usage is TRBJ2-2, with 15 bases aligning to TRBD2. The V and J ends lost 4 bases and 5 bases, in that order; junction bases with no gene match: 8. The CDR3 sequence is 18 residues long. Germline V gene data show CDR1 as MDHEN and CDR2 as SYDVKM. The CDR3 region has the DNA TGTGCCAGCAGTTCCGGGACTAGCGGGAGGTGGGGTACCGGGGAGCTGTTTTTT. Residues: CASSSGTSGRWGTGELFF.

Ten or more counts support this clonotype. This chain uses TRBV11-3 with TRBJ1-5, with no clear D. This CDR3 region has 17 residues. Germline V lookup: CDR1 SGHNT, CDR2 YENEEA. The germline V and J ends were trimmed by 5 bases and 1 base, with 18 bases remaining between them. In DNA, the CDR3 is TGTGCCAGCAGCCACGGCGGCAGCCCCGGGAGCAATCAGCCCCAGCATTTT. It translates to CASSHGGSPGSNQPQHF.

The rearrangement joins TRBV18 to TRBJ1-5; D possibly corresponds to TRBD1 (6 bases). Germline CDR1 reads KGHSH; CDR2 reads LQKENI. There are 14 residues in the CDR3. V was cut by 5 bases and J by 6 bases, with 14 bases left in between. The CDR3 bases are TGTGCCAGCTCAGATACAGGGAGGGCTCAGCCCCAGCATTTT. This sequence encodes CASSDTGRAQPQHF. The full variable domain, its missing parts supplied by reference TRBV18 and TRBJ1-5, is NAGVMQNPRHLVRRRGQEARLRCSPMKGHSHVYWYRQLPEEGLKFMVYLQKENIIDESGMPKERFSAEFPKEGPSILRIQQVVRGDSAAYFCASSDTGRAQPQHFGDGTRLSIL.

A few counts support this clonotype. The chain recombines TRBV28 with TRBJ2-6; no reliable D call. V was clipped by 6 bases and J by 2 bases, with 14 bases between them. The CDR3 runs to 16 residues. The germline gives CDR1 MDHEN, CDR2 SYDVKM. The CDR3 DNA follows: TGTGCCAGCAGCTCCCCCGCAGGCGCTGGGGCCAACGTCCTGACTTTC. Translating gives CASSSPAGAGANVLTF.

This clonotype was picked up many times. The V and J genes are TRBV18 and TRBJ1-1; D perhaps matches TRBD1 (6 bases). There are 15 residues in the CDR3. Germline CDR1 KGHSH, CDR2 LQKENI. V dropped 3 bases and J dropped 3 bases, with 14 bases sitting between them. CDR3 residues: CASSPGHQRDTEAFF. CDR3 bases: TGTGCCAGCTCACCGGGACACCAAAGGGACACTGAAGCTTTCTTT. The full variable domain, with the rest looked up from reference TRBV18 and TRBJ1-1, is NAGVMQNPRHLVRRRGQEARLRCSPMKGHSHVYWYRQLPEEGLKFMVYLQKENIIDESGMPKERFSAEFPKEGPSILRIQQVVRGDSAAYFCASSPGHQRDTEAFFGQGTRLTVV.

This clonotype has at least ten counts. The chain couples TRBV11-3 to TRBJ1-1, with 7 bases aligning to TRBD1. CDR3 length: 14 residues. Per the germline V gene, CDR1 is SGHNT and CDR2 is YENEEA. After removal of 2 bases from V and 6 bases from J, the junction contained 6 bases not matched to a gene. The CDR3 sequence: CASSLLGTVPEAFF. The CDR3 DNA is TGTGCCAGCAGCTTACTCGGGACAGTACCTGAAGCTTTCTTT.

The J gene is TRBJ2-7, the V gene TRBV12-3 or TRBV12-4, with a tentative D call TRBD2 (7 bases). Trimming took off 3 bases at V and 7 bases at J, with 13 bases between the two ends. This CDR3 contains 13 residues. CDR3 in amino acids: CASSFQGGGEQYF. The DNA of the CDR3 is TGTGCCAGCAGTTTTCAAGGGGGAGGGGAGCAGTACTTC.

Many counts were recorded for this clonotype. The rearrangement joins TRBV12-3 or TRBV12-4 to TRBJ1-1; D gene uncertain. V was clipped by 4 bases and J by 7 bases, with 7 bases between them. The CDR3 loop spans 11 amino acids. The CDR3 sequence is CASSYGVEAFF. The DNA for the CDR3 is TGTGCCAGCAGTTACGGGGTTGAAGCTTTCTTT.

At least ten counts were recorded for this clonotype. V is TRBV11-3 and J is TRBJ1-2; 7 bases match TRBD1. The CDR3 is 15 residues long. The V gene end was trimmed by 4 bases and the J gene end by 4 bases; junction bases not matched to a gene: 9. Per the germline V gene, CDR1 is SGHNT and CDR2 is YENEEA. CDR3 DNA: TGTGCCAGCAGCTCTCGACAGGGAGGCATCTATGGCTACACCTTC. Its translation: CASSSRQGGIYGYTF.

Of note for this clonotype: Since a much larger clone is just one base distant, this may be a read error. The chain joins TRBV6-1 to TRBJ1-5, with D tentatively TRBD1 (5 bases). The germline gives CDR1 MNHNS, CDR2 SASEGT. The CDR3 extends over 17 amino acids. CDR3 residues: CGSADRGRVRGNQPQHF. CDR3 bases: TGTGGCAGCGCTGACAGAGGCAGGGTGAGAGGCAATCAGCCCCAGCATTTT.